This is a list of T cell receptor beta chains from one sample in a study of control samples from healthy donors and cancer patients. Repertoires were generated with immunoSEQ multiplex PCR, while TCRdb's copy carries only in-frame clones and drops some. Among some 99,000 clones, roughly 91% were seen once, and the ten largest hold roughly a sixth. The sequenced material came from blood. Receptors originate from a woman between 45 and 65 years old in good health. Both conserved end residues are part of each CDR3. A D gene is named only where the DNA matches it firmly. Clone size is not always given. Where it is, it says once, few, many or a class for expanded clones.

J gene,V gene,clone size,D gene,CDR3 length,CDR3 DNA,CDR3 protein
TRBJ1-1,TRBV5-6,-,-,13,TGTGCCAGCAGCTTGATAGAAGGCACTGAAGCTTTCTTT,CASSLIEGTEAFF
TRBJ2-2,TRBV27,-,-,14,TGTGCCAGCAGTTTATCTGGCGGCACCGGGGAGCTGTTTTTT,CASSLSGGTGELFF
TRBJ2-1,TRBV5-6,-,-,11,TGTGCCAGCAGCTTTGGCAATGAGCAGTTCTTC,CASSFGNEQFF
TRBJ2-3,TRBV7-2,once,TRBD2,16,TGTGCCAGCAGCTTACTAGCCGGGGGGGATACAGATACGCAGTATTTT,CASSLLAGGDTDTQYF
TRBJ2-3,TRBV4-3,-,-,12,TGCGCCAGTGGGGCTAGTACAGATACGCAGTATTTT,CASGASTDTQYF
TRBJ1-4,TRBV27,-,-,16,TGTGCCAGCAGTTTGGGGGGAAGTCTATTAGGTGAAAAACTGTTTTTT,CASSLGGSLLGEKLFF
TRBJ2-7,TRBV10-3,-,TRBD1,15,TGTGCCATCAGTGAGTCCCGTGACAGGGGTAACGAGCAGTACTTC,CAISESRDRGNEQYF
TRBJ1-2,TRBV6-4,-,TRBD1,13,TGTGCCAGCAGAGAACAGGGGAGCTATGGCTACACCTTC,CASREQGSYGYTF
TRBJ1-1,TRBV19,-,-,14,TGTGCCAGTAGTATAGCAGGGCAGGGGTTTGGAGCTTTCTTT,CASSIAGQGFGAFF
TRBJ1-1,TRBV19,-,-,11,TGTGCCAGTAGCAGGGGCACTGAAGCTTTCTTT,CASSRGTEAFF
TRBJ2-3,TRBV7-3,-,TRBD2,21,TGTGCCAGCAGCTTAATCCCTAGGGGACTAGCGGGAGGGCCTAAGGCAGATACGCAGTATTTT,CASSLIPRGLAGGPKADTQYF
TRBJ1-6,TRBV10-3,-,TRBD1,14,TGTGCCATCAGACCGGGACAGCTTAATTCACCCCTCCACTTT,CAIRPGQLNSPLHF
TRBJ2-7,TRBV7-8,-,-,12,TGTGCCAGCAGCACCAGAGTAGACGAGCAGTACTTC,CASSTRVDEQYF
TRBJ2-3,TRBV7-3,few,-,17,TGTGCCAGCAGCAAGGACCCAGGGACCGTAATCACAGATACGCAGTATTTT,CASSKDPGTVITDTQYF
TRBJ2-5,TRBV4-3,once,TRBD2,19,TGCGCCAGCAGCCAAGATATAAGTGCGGCGGGAGTAATCCGAGAGACCCAGTACTTC,CASSQDISAAGVIRETQYF
TRBJ1-5,TRBV6-6,-,-,14,TGTGCCAGCAGTTCGTCGGACCTCAATCAGCCCCAGCATTTT,CASSSSDLNQPQHF
TRBJ2-3,TRBV10-3,-,TRBD2,15,TGTGCCATCAGGACGGGACTAGCGGGCCAAGATACGCAGTATTTT,CAIRTGLAGQDTQYF
TRBJ1-2,TRBV5-5,once,-,15,TGTGCCAGCAGCTTGGCCGAACTGGGGGTTTATGGCTACACCTTC,CASSLAELGVYGYTF
TRBJ1-4,TRBV27,-,-,15,TGTGCCAGCAGTTTTTGGGGACTGCGTAATGAAAAACTGTTTTTT,CASSFWGLRNEKLFF
TRBJ2-4,TRBV7-9,-,-,14,TGTGCCAGCAGCCGTGACCTAGCCAAAAACATTCAGTACTTC,CASSRDLAKNIQYF
TRBJ2-1,TRBV3-1/TRBV3-2,-,TRBD2,13,TGTGCCAGCAGGTCCGGGACTAGTTTTGAGCAGTTCTTC,CASRSGTSFEQFF
TRBJ1-2,TRBV6-6,-,-,14,TGTGCCAGCAGTTACCCGTTTAGGGGGGATGGCTACACCTTC,CASSYPFRGDGYTF
TRBJ1-2,TRBV5-6,-,-,12,TGTGCCAGCAGCCCCATTGGGTATGGCTACACCTTC,CASSPIGYGYTF
TRBJ1-1,TRBV4-3,once,-,17,TGCGCCAGCAGCCAAGATCTTCTCAGACAGGTAAACACTGAAGCTTTCTTT,CASSQDLLRQVNTEAFF
TRBJ1-5,TRBV19,-,-,16,TGTGCCAGTAGTATAGATAATTGGGGCGGAAATCAGCCCCAGCATTTT,CASSIDNWGGNQPQHF
TRBJ1-6,TRBV11-2,-,TRBD1,17,TGTGCCAGCAGCGCTGGGACAGTAAGCTCCTATAATTCACCCCTCCACTTT,CASSAGTVSSYNSPLHF
TRBJ2-5,TRBV29-1,once,-,15,TGCAGCGTTGAATACGCTCAGGAGCCCCAAGAGACCCAGTACTTC,CSVEYAQEPQETQYF
TRBJ1-5,TRBV5-6,-,-,15,TGTGCCAGCAGCAAAAGCCGGGCTAGCAATCAGCCCCAGCATTTT,CASSKSRASNQPQHF
TRBJ2-2,TRBV24-1,-,TRBD1,16,TGTGCCACCAGTGGAAGGGGACAGGGGGCGACCGGGGAGCTGTTTTTT,CATSGRGQGATGELFF
TRBJ2-5,TRBV3-1/TRBV3-2,-,TRBD2,18,TGTGCCAGCAGCCAACACTACGGCGGGGCGGGGGTACAAGAGACCCAGTACTTC,CASSQHYGGAGVQETQYF
TRBJ1-1,TRBV7-3,-,-,13,TGTGCCAGCAGCTTAAGGAGGGGCGCTGAAGCTTTCTTT,CASSLRRGAEAFF
TRBJ2-3,TRBV5-1,-,TRBD2,13,TGCGCCAGCAGCTCCGCATCAGCGGGGACGCAGTATTTT,CASSSASAGTQYF
TRBJ1-1,TRBV7-6,-,-,16,TGTGCCAGCAGCCCGTTTTCGGGCCAGCTGAACACTGAAGCTTTCTTT,CASSPFSGQLNTEAFF
TRBJ1-5,TRBV6-2/TRBV6-3,once,TRBD1,20,TGTGCCAGCAGTTACACAAGGGACAGCAAGGCGAAAGACCCCAATCAGCCCCAGCATTTT,CASSYTRDSKAKDPNQPQHF
TRBJ2-7,TRBV29-1,-,-,14,TGCAGCGTTGTGCCTTCCAGGGGTTGGTACGAGCAGTACTTC,CSVVPSRGWYEQYF
TRBJ2-7,TRBV5-1,-,-,15,TGCGCCAGCAGTTTGGGCTCCACGCAAGGCTACGAGCAGTACTTC,CASSLGSTQGYEQYF
TRBJ2-2,TRBV11-1,-,-,16,TGTGCCAGCAGCTTAGGGTTGTTGTCCTCCGCCGGGGAGCTGTTTTTT,CASSLGLLSSAGELFF
TRBJ2-1,TRBV14,-,-,15,TGTGCCAGCAATCGCGGGCCCGGACGAGGGAATGAGCAGTTCTTC,CASNRGPGRGNEQFF
TRBJ2-3,TRBV4-3,-,-,17,TGCGCCAGCAGCCAAGGGCTTTCGGAAGAGCCCACAGATACGCAGTATTTT,CASSQGLSEEPTDTQYF
TRBJ2-1,TRBV9,-,-,13,TGTGCCAGCAGCGTTCAGGGCTACGATGAGCAGTTCTTC,CASSVQGYDEQFF
TRBJ2-1,TRBV29-1,-,-,11,TGCAGCATCTTAAATGGAAGACGTCCGTTCTTC,CSILNGRRPFF
TRBJ1-5,TRBV5-8,-,-,14,TGTGCCAGCAGCTTGGGGACTTCAAATCAGCCCCAGCATTTT,CASSLGTSNQPQHF
TRBJ1-4,TRBV19,-,-,12,TGTGCCAGTAGTATCCCGAAGGGGAAACTGTTTTTT,CASSIPKGKLFF
TRBJ2-1,TRBV12-5,-,-,17,TGTGCTAGTGGTTTGGTAAACAGCAGGAGCTCCTACAATGAGCAGTTCTTC,CASGLVNSRSSYNEQFF
TRBJ1-1,TRBV5-5,-,-,14,TGTGCCAGCAGCTTGGTAACAGCGAACACTGAAGCTTTCTTT,CASSLVTANTEAFF
TRBJ1-5,TRBV3-1/TRBV3-2,-,TRBD1,14,TGTGCCAGCAGTTCAGGGGGGGGGAATCAGCCCCAGCATTTT,CASSSGGGNQPQHF
TRBJ2-5,TRBV5-6,-,TRBD2,17,TGTGCCAGCAGCTTGTCCCCACTAGCGGGGTCCCAAGAGACCCAGTACTTC,CASSLSPLAGSQETQYF
TRBJ2-4,TRBV9,-,-,13,TGTGCCAGCAGCGTCCTGGGGACAAAGAGACAGTACTTC,CASSVLGTKRQYF
TRBJ1-5,TRBV7-2,-,-,15,TGTGCCAGCAGCTTAGGTCGGATTAGCAATCAGCCCCAGCATTTT,CASSLGRISNQPQHF
TRBJ2-1,TRBV30,-,-,14,TGTGCCTGGAGTGTACGGGGCTCAAACAATGAGCAGTTCTTC,CAWSVRGSNNEQFF
TRBJ2-5,TRBV5-8,-,TRBD2,18,TGTGCCAGCATCTTCGCCGGGACTAGCGGGGGGTGGGGAGAGACCCAGTACTTC,CASIFAGTSGGWGETQYF
TRBJ2-5,TRBV3-1/TRBV3-2,-,-,13,TGTGCCAGCAGCCTCCTCTCAGAAGAGACCCAGTACTTC,CASSLLSEETQYF
TRBJ2-3,TRBV9,-,-,15,TGTGCCAGCAGCTTCCGGGACACTTACACAGATACGCAGTATTTT,CASSFRDTYTDTQYF
TRBJ1-2,TRBV7-8,-,-,15,TGTGCCAGCAGCTTAAATCCAAATTTTAGAGCAGGCTACACCTTC,CASSLNPNFRAGYTF